This TCR beta chain was recovered during a study of cytomegalovirus exposure and HLA in healthy donors. In the study overall: Unique TCR beta sequences numbering approximately 120 million came from about 179 million T cells in an earlier analysis. Study findings and constraints: Reported results showed that the classifier diagnosed cytomegalovirus status with high specificity and sensitivity. Per a prior analysis, the majority of TCR beta V segments were productive roughly 90% or roughly 30% of the time. A link between a missense DCLRE1C variant and TCR beta V- and J-gene trimming emerged from a later analysis.

The PCR employed 60 Vbeta primers together with 13 Jbeta primers. The method was immunoSEQ multiplex PCR; TCRdb's version includes in-frame clones alone and lacks a portion of them. This listing includes 100,000 or so clones. Turning to this clone: What it recognizes is unknown.

Germline V CDR1 and CDR2: MGHRA, YSYEKL. V gave up 1 base and J gave up 2 bases, with 12 bases separating them. The CDR3 sequence is 15 residues long. Sequencing was performed on PBMCs. This chain uses TRBV4-1 with TRBJ2-7; TRBD1 might be the D (5 bases). The origin of this receptor is a man aged 45-60 years in good health and CMV-seronegative. The CDR3 nucleotides are TGCGCCAGCAGCCAAGGGCACGACAGCGCCTACGAGCAGTACTTC. It specifies CASSQGHDSAYEQYF.